The rows below give T cell receptor beta chains drawn from one sample of a study of cytomegalovirus exposure and HLA in healthy donors. TCRdb keeps only in-frame clones here, not all; method: immunoSEQ multiplex PCR. This sample carries about 94,000 clones, 6.5% to 8% of them seen once, and the ten largest clones take approximately 2.5%. The sequencing sample was made of PBMCs. All receptors derive from a man between 45 and 60 years old in good health and CMV-seronegative. Both conserved end residues are part of each CDR3. A D gene is named only where the DNA matches it firmly. A row's size may be missing; if present it is once, few, many or a size class.

cdr3_aa	cdr3_nt	clone_size	v_call	d_call	j_call
CASSLSGVYEQYF	TGCGCCAGCAGCCTTTCAGGGGTCTACGAGCAGTACTTC	few	TRBV5-1	.	TRBJ2-7
CASSHRDRGNNEQFF	TGTGCCAGCAGCCATCGGGACAGGGGGAACAATGAGCAGTTCTTC	few	TRBV14	TRBD1	TRBJ2-1
CASSIRAGGTNSPLHF	TGTGCCAGCAGTATTAGGGCCGGAGGCACTAATTCACCCCTCCACTTT	.	TRBV27	.	TRBJ1-6
CASSLSGTSGNYEQYF	TGTGCCAGCAGTTTAAGTGGGACTAGCGGGAACTACGAGCAGTACTTC	few	TRBV28	TRBD2	TRBJ2-7
CASSYPRGGGVETQYF	TGTGCCAGCAGTTACCCCCGGGGGGGAGGTGTGGAGACCCAGTACTTC	.	TRBV28	TRBD2	TRBJ2-5
CASSPGHQLGYTF	TGTGCCAGCAGCCCGGGACACCAACTCGGCTACACCTTC	.	TRBV7-3	.	TRBJ1-2
CASSMAVEANVLTF	TGTGCCAGTAGTATGGCGGTAGAGGCCAACGTCCTGACTTTC	.	TRBV19	.	TRBJ2-6
CASQSGLDTGELFF	TGTGCCAGTCAGTCAGGGTTGGATACCGGGGAGCTGTTTTTT	few	TRBV19	.	TRBJ2-2
CASSRDTYGYTF	TGTGCCAGTAGTAGGGACACCTATGGCTACACCTTC	.	TRBV19	.	TRBJ1-2
CASSMGGTLRTITPQHF	TGTGCCAGTAGTATGGGCGGGACCCTCCGTACAATCACGCCCCAGCATTTT	.	TRBV19	.	TRBJ1-5
CASSRLAESTDTQYF	TGTGCCAGCAGTCGACTAGCGGAAAGCACAGATACGCAGTATTTT	.	TRBV27	TRBD2	TRBJ2-3
CASRGRGSYEQYF	TGTGCCAGCAGGGGCCGGGGGTCCTACGAGCAGTACTTC	.	TRBV14	.	TRBJ2-7
CASSTGPTSTNEKLFF	TGTGCCAGCTCAACAGGGCCAACTTCAACTAATGAAAAACTGTTTTTT	few	TRBV2	.	TRBJ1-4
CASSSGQIQETQYF	TGTGCCAGCAGTTCCGGACAGATCCAAGAGACCCAGTACTTC	.	TRBV2	.	TRBJ2-5
CASSLFGTSWNEQFF	TGTGCCAGCAGTCTTTTTGGGACTAGTTGGAATGAGCAGTTCTTC	few	TRBV7-9	TRBD2	TRBJ2-1
CASSPTGGGNTEAFF	TGTGCCAGCAGCCCCACTGGGGGAGGGAACACTGAAGCTTTCTTT	.	TRBV7-9	.	TRBJ1-1
CASSPLTGNGYTF	TGTGCCAGCAGCCCCCTGACAGGGAATGGCTACACCTTC	few	TRBV7-8	TRBD1	TRBJ1-2
CASSVGQTMNTEAFF	TGTGCCAGCAGCGTTGGGCAGACTATGAACACTGAAGCTTTCTTT	few	TRBV9	.	TRBJ1-1
CASSSTQSAGYTF	TGTGCCAGCAGTTCGACACAGTCCGCCGGCTACACCTTC	.	TRBV27	.	TRBJ1-2
CASSPGTLYEKLFF	TGTGCCAGCAGCCCCGGGACACTTTATGAAAAACTGTTTTTT	.	TRBV11-2	.	TRBJ1-4